This TCR beta chain was profiled in a study of OX40 agonist ivuxolimab in advanced cancers. Study overall: A diagnosis of hepatocellular carcinoma, melanoma, renal cell or head and neck cancer was present in dose-escalation patients.

On this clone: Its specificity is not known.

General study results and limits: Some nonresponders additionally presented with little normalized T-cell clonal expansion. Researchers did not determine the expanded peripheral T cells' antigen specificity. In the 0.1 to 3.0 mg/kg range, CD4+ and CD8+ blood T cells had expanded clonally by week 6.

TCRdb keeps only in-frame clones here, not all; method: immunoSEQ multiplex PCR. This sample has 75,000 to 90,000 clones, with roughly nine tenths found just once. The CDR3 consists of 15 residues. Germline-derived CDR1 and CDR2 are SGDLS and YYNGEE. V shed 0 bases and J 10 bases; nucleotides not matched to a gene: 5. V usage is TRBV9 and J usage is TRBJ1-6; 9 bases map to TRBD1. The material was CD4+ or CD8+ T cells sorted from blood, obtained in a trial of the OX40 agonist ivuxolimab. This receptor was identified in an adult with an advanced solid tumor such as melanoma, head and neck, liver or kidney cancer. CDR3 coding DNA: TGTGCCAGCAGCGTAGCCGGGACAGGGTTCTCACCCCTCCACTTT. It translates to CASSVAGTGFSPLHF.